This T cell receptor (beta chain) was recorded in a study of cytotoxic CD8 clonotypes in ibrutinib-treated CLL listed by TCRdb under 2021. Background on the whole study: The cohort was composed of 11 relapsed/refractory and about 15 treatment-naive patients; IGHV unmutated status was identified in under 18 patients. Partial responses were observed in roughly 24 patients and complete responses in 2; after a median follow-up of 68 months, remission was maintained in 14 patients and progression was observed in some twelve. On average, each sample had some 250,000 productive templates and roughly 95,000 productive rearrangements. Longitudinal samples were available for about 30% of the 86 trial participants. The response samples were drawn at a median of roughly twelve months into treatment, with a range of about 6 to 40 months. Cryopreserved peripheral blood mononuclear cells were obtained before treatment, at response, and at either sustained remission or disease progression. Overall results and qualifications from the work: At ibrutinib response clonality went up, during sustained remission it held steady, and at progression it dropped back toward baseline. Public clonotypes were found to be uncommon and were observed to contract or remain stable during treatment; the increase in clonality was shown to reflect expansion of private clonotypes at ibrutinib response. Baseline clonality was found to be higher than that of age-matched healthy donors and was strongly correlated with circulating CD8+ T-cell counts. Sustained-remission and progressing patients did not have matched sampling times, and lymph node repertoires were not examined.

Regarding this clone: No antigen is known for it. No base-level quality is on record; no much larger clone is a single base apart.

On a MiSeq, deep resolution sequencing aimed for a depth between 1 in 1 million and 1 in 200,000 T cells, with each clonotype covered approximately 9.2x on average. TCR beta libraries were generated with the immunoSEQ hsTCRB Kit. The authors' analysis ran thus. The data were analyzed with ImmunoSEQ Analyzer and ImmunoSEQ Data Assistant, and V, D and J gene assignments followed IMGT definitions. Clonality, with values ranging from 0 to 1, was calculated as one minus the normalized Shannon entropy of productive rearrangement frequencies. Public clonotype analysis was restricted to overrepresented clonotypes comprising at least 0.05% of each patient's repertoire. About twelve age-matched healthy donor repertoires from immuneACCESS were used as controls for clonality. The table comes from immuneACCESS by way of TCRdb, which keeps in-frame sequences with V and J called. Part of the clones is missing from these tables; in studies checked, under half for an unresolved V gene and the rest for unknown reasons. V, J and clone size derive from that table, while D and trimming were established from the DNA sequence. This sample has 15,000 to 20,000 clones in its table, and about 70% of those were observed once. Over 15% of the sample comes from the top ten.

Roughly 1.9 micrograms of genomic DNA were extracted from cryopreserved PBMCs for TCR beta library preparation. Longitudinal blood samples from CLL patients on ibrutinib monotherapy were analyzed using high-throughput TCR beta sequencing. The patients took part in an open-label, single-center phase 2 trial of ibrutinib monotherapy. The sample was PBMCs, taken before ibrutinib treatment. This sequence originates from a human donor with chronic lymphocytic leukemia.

In nucleotide form, the sequence is TGTGCCAGCAGCTTAAAACTAGCGGGGGGCCCGTCCTACGAGCAGTACTTC. Its product reads: CASSLKLAGGPSYEQYF. The chain links TRBV11-2 with TRBJ2-7, and TRBD2 matches 12 of the central bases. CDR1 and CDR2 are read off the germline V gene as SGHAT and FQNNGV. Trimming removed 2 bases from V and 1 base from J; the gene matches leave 6 bases unexplained. The CDR3 goes from the cysteine to the phenylalanine over 17 residues. Solely the CDR3 DNA is kept, with 51 bases framed from the first base.